This TCR beta chain derives from a study of T cells expressing NK-cell markers. No DNA is given; TCRdb re-called the 5' RACE reads and lists each CDR3 protein once. Listed are 500,000 to 600,000 distinct CDR3 sequences; 3% to 4.5% falls within the top ten. The CDR3 is 13 residues long. Per germline, CDR1 SGHRS and CDR2 YFSETQ. The clonotype comes from a man aged 18 to 30 in good health. The chain uses TRBV5-1 and TRBJ2-1; with no DNA, the TCRdb D assignment of TRBD1 cannot be verified. Sequences were obtained from blood T cells: a sorted CD56 or NKG2C T cell subset, CD4+ or CD8+ T cells, or bulk PBMC T cells (not recorded which). The CDR3 sequence: CASLGPPSGEQFF.